This T cell receptor (beta chain) came from a study of breast tumors, draining lymph nodes, adjacent tissues. A single record per CDR3 protein comes from TCRdb applying MiXCR to the multiplex PCR reads. The sample has around 150,000 distinct CDR3 sequences, less than 35% seen once; the top ten hold about 2.5%. Breast cancer patients provided tissue from their axillary draining lymph nodes. The CDR3 is 16 residues long. The germline V gene has CDR1 SGHTA and CDR2 FQGTGA. J was trimmed by 1 base and V by 2 bases; bases with no gene match: 3. The table lists this clonotype with many counts. The sample was axillary lymph node tissue. This clonotype was sampled from a female donor with breast cancer. Some clones in this sample may be carry-over from other donors' samples. This chain links TRBV7-3 with TRBJ2-2; TRBD1 aligns across 8 bases. This chain's CDR3 is CASSLFTGGNTGELFF. As DNA, the CDR3 is TGTGCCAGCAGCTTATTCACAGGGGGGAACACCGGGGAGCTGTTTTTT. Together with reference TRBV7-3 and TRBJ2-2, the CDR3 gives the full variable domain: GAGVSQTPSNKVTEKGKYVELRCDPISGHTALYWYRQSLGQGPEFLIYFQGTGAADDSGLPNDRFFAVRPEGSVSTLKIQRTERGDSAVYLCASSLFTGGNTGELFFGEGSRLTVL.